The clone carrying this TCR beta chain has a single count. Its specificity is not known. This record comes from a study of T cell responses to AZD1222 COVID-19 vaccine. Study-level results: Regions 160-218 and 743-854 held dominance among vaccine-associated CD4 TCRs, which spanned spike. There were mostly white British donors and more females than males, and clonal diversity was possibly underestimated. Two doses of AZD1222 preceded a rise in Spike-specific TCR breadth and depth.

Researchers grouped second doses given at about 4 or about 12 weeks into one pool. V shed 2 bases and J 5 bases; nucleotides not matched to a gene: 9. CDR3 length equals 16 residues. The germline V gene encodes CDR1 SGHTA and CDR2 FQGNSA. The protocol was immunoSEQ multiplex PCR, while the TCRdb copy is restricted to in-frame clones and leaves out a portion. The profile covers 150,000 to 200,000 clones, with around 94% appearing a single time and roughly 4.6% taken by the ten largest. The TCR sequence derives from an adult who received the AZD1222 COVID-19 vaccine. Here the sequenced sample was peripheral blood, taken 28 days after the second AZD1222 dose. The chain links TRBV7-2 to TRBJ2-1; 7 bases map to TRBD2. Here the CDR3 reads CASSLREGLKNNEQFF. The CDR3 DNA reads TGTGCCAGCAGCTTAAGGGAGGGCCTAAAGAACAATGAGCAGTTCTTC.